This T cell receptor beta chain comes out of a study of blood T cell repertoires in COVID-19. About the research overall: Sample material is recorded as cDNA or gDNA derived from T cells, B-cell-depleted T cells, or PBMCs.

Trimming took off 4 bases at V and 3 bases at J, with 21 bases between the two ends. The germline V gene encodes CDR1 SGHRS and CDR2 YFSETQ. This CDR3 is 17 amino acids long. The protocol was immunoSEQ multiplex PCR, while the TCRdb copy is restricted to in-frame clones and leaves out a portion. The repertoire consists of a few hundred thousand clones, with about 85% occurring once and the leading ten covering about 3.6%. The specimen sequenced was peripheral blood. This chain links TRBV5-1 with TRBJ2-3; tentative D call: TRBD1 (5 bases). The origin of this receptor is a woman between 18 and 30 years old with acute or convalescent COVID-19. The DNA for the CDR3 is TGCGCCAGCAGCCCCGACGGTAGGGGAACCCTAACAGATACGCAGTATTTT. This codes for CASSPDGRGTLTDTQYF.